The 19 T cell receptor beta chains presented below share a single source sample, sequenced in a study of PD-1 blockade in classical Hodgkin lymphoma. Method: immunoSEQ multiplex PCR; TCRdb's copy keeps in-frame clones and lacks some. The sample lists under 100,000 clones; around 90% were seen once. No patient escaped relapse after autologous stem cell transplantation, and brentuximab vedotin exposure varied. This specimen consisted of peripheral blood mononuclear cells (PBMCs), obtained before the second cycle of nivolumab. These receptors came from a human donor with classical Hodgkin lymphoma.

The chain uses TRBV6-1 and TRBJ2-5; TRBD1 might be the D (6 bases). The germline V and J ends were trimmed by 9 bases and 1 base, with 18 bases remaining between them. The CDR3 runs 15 residues. The germline gives CDR1 MNHNS, CDR2 SASEGT. CDR3 coding DNA: TGTGCCAGTACCGACACCGGGACATTCCAAGAGACCCAGTACTTC. It yields the protein CASTDTGTFQETQYF.

Note on this clone: The sample carries other DNA sequences with the same CDR3. J is TRBJ2-5 and V is TRBV27, with 8 bases aligning to TRBD1. The CDR3 runs 13 residues. V trimming: 3 bases; J trimming: 5 bases; junction bases outside the gene matches: 2. From germline, CDR1 is MNHEY and CDR2 SMNVEV (reference sequence). CDR3 nucleotide sequence: TGTGCCAGCAGTTTTCAGGGGGCGGAGACCCAGTACTTC. Residues: CASSFQGAETQYF.

The chain uses TRBV4-1 and TRBJ2-5; 16 bases align to TRBD2. This CDR3 contains 19 residues. J was trimmed by 2 bases and V by 6 bases; bases with no gene match: 12. Germline CDR1 and CDR2: MGHRA and YSYEKL. The CDR3 sequence is CASSLAPGTSGRAQETQYF. CDR3 bases: TGCGCCAGCAGTCTGGCCCCTGGGACTAGCGGGAGGGCACAAGAGACCCAGTACTTC.

The rearrangement joins TRBV5-4 to TRBJ2-1; 8 positions agree with TRBD1. This CDR3 is built from 12 residues. J was trimmed by 5 bases and V by 5 bases; bases with no gene match: 0. Germline V lookup: CDR1 SGHNT, CDR2 YYREEE (reference sequence). The CDR3 is CASRDRDNEQFF. In nucleotides, the CDR3 is TGTGCCAGCAGGGACAGGGACAATGAGCAGTTCTTC.

The chain joins TRBV6-5 to TRBJ2-7; 8 positions agree with TRBD1. Looked up from germline, CDR1 is MNHEY and CDR2 is SVGAGI. The CDR3 covers 15 residues. Germline trimming cut 4 bases from V and 3 bases from J; bases unmatched to any gene: 8. This chain's CDR3 is CASSSQGQGIYEQYF. The CDR3 bases are TGTGCCAGCAGTTCCCAAGGACAGGGAATCTACGAGCAGTACTTC.

This clone occurred a few times. The gene calls are TRBV7-9 and TRBJ2-2; possibly TRBD2 for D (6 bases). The V end lost 6 bases, the J end lost 4 bases, and 12 bases lay between the germline ends. Per the germline V gene, CDR1 is SEHNR and CDR2 is FQNEAQ (reference sequence). This CDR3 region has 14 residues. In DNA, the CDR3 is TGTGCCAGCAGAAGGGAGGCGGGCACCGGGGAGCTGTTTTTT. This codes for CASRREAGTGELFF.

This chain links TRBV19 with TRBJ2-5; 12 bases are a match to TRBD2. This CDR3 spans 15 amino acids. Trimming took 5 bases from V and 4 from J; bases not matched to a gene: 5. The germline CDR1 and CDR2 sequences are LNHDA and SQIVND (reference sequence). The CDR3: CASSQTSGSLETQYF. The CDR3 nucleotides read TGTGCCAGTAGTCAGACTAGCGGGAGTTTAGAGACCCAGTACTTC. The full variable domain, in which reference TRBV19 and TRBJ2-5 provide the parts outside the CDR3, is DGGITQSPKYLFRKEGQNVTLSCEQNLNHDAMYWYRQDPGQGLRLIYYSQIVNDFQKGDIAEGYSVSREKKESFPLTVTSAQKNPTAFYLCASSQTSGSLETQYFGPGTRLLVL.

This clone appeared a single time. This chain connects TRBV9 to TRBJ2-1; 9 bases map to TRBD2. V shed 0 bases and J 3 bases; nucleotides not matched to a gene: 1. This CDR3 is built from 15 residues. Germline assignment: CDR1 SGDLS and CDR2 YYNGEE. Here the CDR3 reads CASSVGSGSYNEQFF. DNA of the CDR3: TGTGCCAGCAGCGTAGGTAGCGGGAGCTACAATGAGCAGTTCTTC.

The chain couples TRBV27 to TRBJ2-1; 12 positions agree with TRBD2. Looked up from germline, CDR1 is MNHEY and CDR2 is SMNVEV (reference sequence). The CDR3 sequence is 15 residues long. Trimming removed 6 bases from V and 5 bases from J; junction bases left unmatched: 5. This CDR3 is CASSPSGRVDNEQFF. CDR3 bases: TGTGCCAGCAGCCCTAGCGGGAGGGTGGACAATGAGCAGTTCTTC.

The V call is TRBV7-2, the J call TRBJ2-5, with D possibly being TRBD1 (5 bases). V lost 1 base to trimming and J lost 6 bases, with 9 bases between them. Germline CDR1 is SGHTA and CDR2 is FQGNSA. This CDR3 spans 13 amino acids. DNA for the CDR3: TGTGCCAGCAGCTTAGAACAGGCGAAGACCCAGTACTTC. This sequence encodes CASSLEQAKTQYF.

This clone was seen once. The genes are TRBV2 and TRBJ2-7, with D unclear. The CDR3 extends over 15 amino acids. Germline CDR1 and CDR2: SNHLY and FYNNEI. Trimming pared 1 base from V and 0 bases from J, leaving 10 bases between. CDR3 coding DNA: TGTGCCAGCAGTGAAGATTGGGCAATCTCCTACGAGCAGTACTTC. Translated, it gives CASSEDWAISYEQYF.

The rearrangement uses TRBV6-5 and TRBJ1-2; D is unclear. Trimming took off 2 bases at V and 3 bases at J, with 13 bases between the two ends. The CDR3 spans 15 residues. Germline values: CDR1 MNHEY, CDR2 SVGAGI. The CDR3 spells CASSYELGSYYGYTF. The CDR3 DNA sequence: TGTGCCAGCAGTTACGAACTGGGGAGTTACTATGGCTACACCTTC.

V usage is TRBV5-4 and J usage is TRBJ1-3, with D unresolved. Germline V CDR1 and CDR2: SGHNT, YYREEE (reference sequence). The CDR3 has 13 amino acids. V was trimmed by 4 bases and J by 11 bases, leaving 16 bases between them. CDR3 protein: CASSAGVNGAIYF. For the CDR3, the DNA is TGTGCCAGCAGCGCCGGGGTTAACGGGGCCATATATTTT.

This chain uses TRBV19 with TRBJ1-1; D is possibly TRBD1 (5 bases). The CDR3 runs to 16 residues. Germline lookup yields CDR1 LNHDA and CDR2 SQIVND (reference sequence). V shed 3 bases and J shed 1 base, with 15 bases lying between them. The CDR3 sequence: CASSILGWGPNTEAFF. The CDR3 bases are TGTGCCAGTAGTATCTTGGGTTGGGGCCCGAACACTGAAGCTTTCTTT.

The chain is built from TRBV27 and TRBJ2-7; D gene unclear. CDR1 MNHEY and CDR2 SMNVEV come from the germline V gene (reference sequence). The CDR3 length is 13 residues. Trimming cost V 5 bases and J 0 bases, with 8 bases left between them. The CDR3 DNA is TGTGCCAGCAGTAGCTTAAGCTCCTACGAGCAGTACTTC. It translates to CASSSLSSYEQYF.

The DNA of the CDR3 is TGTGCCAGCAGAGTTTGGGGGGAGGGGCAGTACTTC. Protein: CASRVWGEGQYF. The chain joins TRBV28 to TRBJ2-7, with 7 bases matching TRBD2. In germline, CDR1 is MDHEN, CDR2 SYDVKM. V was clipped by 6 bases and J by 9 bases; unmatched bases: 8. The CDR3 totals 12 residues.

The J gene is TRBJ1-1, the V gene TRBV14; tentatively, D is TRBD1 (5 bases). V lost 0 bases and J lost 2, with 10 bases in between. CDR3 size: 15 residues. CDR1 is SGHDN and CDR2 is FVKESK in the germline V gene. The CDR3 sequence: CASSQDHGQNTEAFF. Here the CDR3 DNA reads TGTGCCAGCAGCCAAGATCACGGACAAAACACTGAAGCTTTCTTT.

The chain combines TRBV19 with TRBJ2-7; 10 bases are a match to TRBD2. Germline lookup yields CDR1 LNHDA and CDR2 SQIVND (reference sequence). This CDR3 contains 15 residues. V lost 1 base to trimming and J lost 4 bases; unmatched junction nucleotides: 4. In DNA, the CDR3 is TGTGCCAGTAGTATAGCTGGACTAGCGGCTTACGAGCAGTACTTC. Amino acid sequence: CASSIAGLAAYEQYF.

The chain uses TRBV5-5 and TRBJ2-7; 13 nucleotides align to TRBD2. This CDR3 has 16 amino acids. V shed 6 bases and J 5 bases; nucleotides not matched to a gene: 11. Germline V gives CDR1 SGHKS, CDR2 YYEKEE (reference sequence). The CDR3 nucleotides read TGTGCCAGCACCATCCTGACTAGCGGGAGGTTGGACGAGCAGTACTTC. Protein: CASTILTSGRLDEQYF.